The 7 T cell receptor beta chains in this list originate from one sample, sequenced in a study of PD-L1 blockade in urothelial cancer. Sequencing was performed with immunoSEQ multiplex PCR; in TCRdb, only in-frame clones are kept and a portion is missing. Seen here are 35,000 to 55,000 clones, 88% observed once, and the top ten hold roughly 13%. The sample here was PBMCs, taken around atezolizumab (anti-PD-L1) treatment. All receptors derive from a woman aged 60 to 75 with urothelial cancer.

The rearrangement uses TRBV19 and TRBJ2-1; 7 bases align to TRBD2. V was pared by 3 bases and J by 6 bases, with 17 bases of the junction left unmatched. Germline CDR1 is LNHDA and CDR2 is SQIVND (reference sequence). The CDR3 is 18 residues long. CDR3 sequence reads: CASSIATGGLFASNEQFF. The CDR3 DNA is TGTGCCAGTAGTATTGCGACTGGGGGACTATTCGCGAGCAATGAGCAGTTCTTC.

The rearrangement links TRBV4-2 to TRBJ1-1; D not certain. Germline lookup yields CDR1 LGHNA and CDR2 YNFKEQ. V was clipped by 4 bases and J by 1 base, with 7 bases between them. The CDR3 runs to 13 residues. Written as DNA, the CDR3 is TGTGCCAGCAGCCCACGACAGAACACTGAAGCTTTCTTT. Translating it yields CASSPRQNTEAFF.

This clone is labeled medium-sized (0.01 to 0.1%). The chain links TRBV4-3 to TRBJ2-3, with D perhaps TRBD2 (6 bases). The CDR3 consists of 15 residues. Germline CDR1 reads LGHNA; CDR2 reads YSLEER. Trimming took off 4 bases at V and 3 bases at J, with 14 bases between the two ends. The CDR3 is CASSPLATLTDTQYF. The CDR3 DNA reads as TGCGCCAGCAGCCCGCTAGCGACCTTGACAGATACGCAGTATTTT.

V is TRBV10-3 and J is TRBJ2-7; D may be TRBD2 (5 bases). Germline loops: CDR1 ENHRY, CDR2 SYGVKD. Between the trimmed V and J ends, which lost 0 bases and 1 base, there was a span of 7 bases. The CDR3 runs to 14 residues. CDR3 amino acids: CAISESGLSYEQYF. Written as DNA, the CDR3 is TGTGCCATCAGTGAGTCTGGACTTTCCTACGAGCAGTACTTC.

This clone was counted a few times. The chain is built from TRBV29-1 and TRBJ2-7; D uncertain. CDR1 is SQVTM and CDR2 is ANQGSEA in the germline V gene. Deletions cut 0 bases from V and 6 bases from J, with 6 bases between. This CDR3 contains 11 residues. The CDR3 DNA is TGCAGCGTTGAAGATACAGCCGAGCAGTACTTC. It yields the protein CSVEDTAEQYF.

V and J are TRBV2 and TRBJ2-3, with 7 bases aligning to TRBD2. This CDR3 is 18 amino acids long. J lost 1 base, V lost 7 bases, and 17 bases had no gene match. Germline assignment: CDR1 SNHLY and CDR2 FYNNEI. The CDR3 reads CASTPGLGRGVGTDTQYF. The CDR3 nucleotides are TGTGCCAGCACCCCCGGACTAGGCCGGGGGGTGGGCACAGATACGCAGTATTTT.

As DNA, the CDR3 is TGTGCCAGCAGCGAAATGACAGCGGAGCAGTACTTC. This translates into CASSEMTAEQYF. The gene calls are TRBV5-4 and TRBJ2-7; weak D call: TRBD1 (5 bases). This CDR3 is 12 amino acids long. The V end lost 4 bases, the J end lost 7 bases, and 12 bases lay between the germline ends. Germline values: CDR1 SGHNT, CDR2 YYREEE (reference sequence).